The 30 T cell receptor beta chains below come from one sample, sequenced in a study of T-cell memory formation after mild COVID-19 (dated by TCRdb to the early 2020s). Libraries were prepared through 5' RACE. The data were produced on an Illumina NovaSeq 6000. TCRdb applied fastp at Q25 and MiXCR to the public reads, then kept only in-frame beta chains. Entries are consolidated by CDR3 protein sequence, retaining the most common genes and DNA. Counted in this sample were 500,000 to 550,000 distinct CDR3 sequences; 20% of them appeared once. The ten largest clonotypes hold 12% of the sample. Sequenced input: PBMCs or a T cell subset sorted from them (not recorded which). The receptors were sampled from an adult woman who had mild COVID-19 (a few samples of this study predate the infection). The sample titles of this study are shuffled in the database, so cell type and time point are left out; the donor was told from shared clones.

This clonotype has a handful of counts. J is TRBJ2-7 and V is TRBV6-5, with 7 bases aligning to TRBD1. CDR3 length equals 13 residues. Germline CDR1 and CDR2: MNHEY and SVGAGI. V lost 7 bases to trimming and J lost 2 bases; unmatched junction nucleotides: 5. CDR3: CASTNRGPYEQYF. CDR3 bases: TGTGCCAGCACAAACAGGGGTCCCTACGAGCAGTACTTC.

The chain combines TRBV27 with TRBJ2-3, with D maybe TRBD2 (6 bases). Deletions cut 7 bases from V and 4 bases from J, with 21 bases between. The length of the CDR3 is 16 residues. The germline CDR1 and CDR2 sequences are MNHEY and SMNVEV (reference sequence). In nucleotides, the CDR3 is TGTGCCAGCACTCTCAGGAGGGTTGGGGTAGCAGATACGCAGTATTTT. Encoded protein: CASTLRRVGVADTQYF.

This clonotype occurred many times. This chain uses TRBV20-1 with TRBJ2-1, with D perhaps TRBD2 (6 bases). Per the germline V gene, CDR1 is DFQATT and CDR2 is SNEGSKA (reference sequence). V lost 4 bases, J lost 6 bases, and 16 bases lay in between. This CDR3 comprises 14 residues. The DNA of the CDR3 is TGCAGTGCTACCTCGGGACTTCTTATCAATGAGCAGTTCTTC. It translates to CSATSGLLINEQFF.

The rearrangement links TRBV20-1 to TRBJ2-7; D gene uncertain. Germline V gene sequence: CDR1 DFQATT, CDR2 SNEGSKA (reference sequence). Trimming pared 6 bases from V and 5 bases from J, leaving 11 bases between. This CDR3 is built from 11 residues. The CDR3 DNA is TGCAGTGCCGAGGCAAGGGACGAGCAGTACTTC. This codes for CSAEARDEQYF.

Ten or more counts support this clonotype. V gene TRBV7-9 combines with J gene TRBJ2-7; 11 bases agree with TRBD1. Germline V CDR1 and CDR2: SEHNR, FQNEAQ (reference sequence). This CDR3 spans 14 amino acids. V lost 6 bases and J lost 4; bases outside the gene matches: 5. The CDR3 nucleotides are TGTGCCAGCAGGTCTGGACAGGGGGCTTACGAGCAGTACTTC. Translation: CASRSGQGAYEQYF.

This clonotype occurred a few times. The CDR3 coding sequence is TGTGCCAGCAGTTACTCCCCGACAGGAGTAGAGACCCAGTACTTC. This sequence encodes CASSYSPTGVETQYF. V is TRBV6-6 and J is TRBJ2-5; a weak D match, TRBD1 (6 bases). Germline-derived CDR1 and CDR2 are MNHNY and SVGAGI (reference sequence). V was shortened by 0 bases and J by 4 bases, with 12 bases between the two germline ends. The CDR3 is made up of 15 amino acids.

This clonotype has a handful of counts. The chain uses TRBV7-2 and TRBJ2-3, with TRBD2 matching over 7 bases. This CDR3 has 12 amino acids. The junction had 7 bases not matched to a gene; V was cut back by 5 bases and J by 11 bases. Germline V gene sequence: CDR1 SGHTA, CDR2 FQGNSA. The CDR3 DNA reads TGTGCCAGCAGCCTTGGCGGGGGATTGCAGTATTTT. Translated, it gives CASSLGGGLQYF.

This clonotype occurred a few times. The genes are TRBV5-4 and TRBJ1-3; D gene unclear. Deletions cut 2 bases from V and 1 base from J, with 7 bases between. CDR1 and CDR2 from the germline V gene are SGHNT and YYREEE (reference sequence). The CDR3 runs to 14 residues. The CDR3 sequence is CASSLTMSGNTIYF. The DNA for the CDR3 is TGTGCCAGCAGCTTAACCATGTCTGGAAACACCATATATTTT. Full variable domain (missing parts from reference TRBV5-4 and TRBJ1-3): ETGVTQSPTHLIKTRGQQVTLRCSSQSGHNTVSWYQQALGQGPQFIFQYYREEENGRGNFPPRFSGLQFPNYSSELNVNALELDDSALYLCASSLTMSGNTIYFGEGSWLTVV.

The CDR3 region is CASSDGTSHGTDTQYF. CDR3 nucleotides: TGTGCCAGCAGCGACGGGACTAGTCACGGCACAGATACGCAGTATTTT. The chain carries TRBV4-2 and TRBJ2-3; 8 positions match TRBD2. The CDR3 runs to 16 residues. Unmatched junction bases numbered 8, after V lost 5 bases and J lost 1 base. CDR1 is LGHNA, CDR2 YNFKEQ, per germline.

V and J are TRBV5-1 and TRBJ2-5; 8 nucleotides match TRBD2. CDR1 and CDR2 (germline): SGHRS, YFSETQ. The CDR3 extends over 15 amino acids. The trim removed 3 bases at V and 1 base at J, leaving 5 bases unmatched. In DNA form, the CDR3 reads TGCGCCAGCAGCTACGGGGGGGCGGGCCAAGAGACCCAGTACTTC. Translated, it gives CASSYGGAGQETQYF.

The chain employs TRBV7-9 and TRBJ2-7; no clear D. Germline CDR1 SEHNR, CDR2 FQNEAQ (reference sequence). The CDR3 sequence is 14 residues long. Trimming left V 1 base short and J 5 bases short, with 12 bases between. The CDR3: CASSLVPSVHEQYF. CDR3 nucleotides: TGTGCCAGCAGCTTAGTACCTTCGGTCCACGAGCAGTACTTC.

This clonotype was observed a handful of times. The chain joins TRBV7-9 to TRBJ1-1; 8 bases are a match to TRBD1. With 5 bases clipped from V and 2 bases from J, the junction kept 13 bases outside the gene matches. Germline V gene sequence: CDR1 SEHNR, CDR2 FQNEAQ (reference sequence). This CDR3 spans 17 amino acids. This CDR3 is CASSDTRQGWVNTEAFF. Written as DNA, the CDR3 is TGTGCCAGCAGCGACACCCGACAGGGGTGGGTAAACACTGAAGCTTTCTTT.

The chain couples TRBV7-6 to TRBJ1-2, with D hard to call. The CDR3 extends over 15 amino acids. Germline lookup yields CDR1 SGHVS and CDR2 FNYEAQ. V was pared by 1 base and J by 4 bases, with 13 bases between. CDR3 in DNA: TGTGCCAGCAGCTTAGAAGGAACAGACCTCTATGGCTACACCTTC. This gives the protein CASSLEGTDLYGYTF.

This sequence joins TRBV7-2 and TRBJ2-7; TRBD1 matches at 7 bases. J lost 0 bases, V lost 5 bases, and 4 bases had no gene match. Per the germline V gene, CDR1 is SGHTA and CDR2 is FQGNSA. The CDR3 length is 14 residues. The CDR3 DNA reads TGTGCCAGCAGCGCTACAGGGGTCTCCTACGAGCAGTACTTC. This codes for CASSATGVSYEQYF. Full variable domain (missing parts from reference TRBV7-2 and TRBJ2-7): GAGVSQSPSNKVTEKGKDVELRCDPISGHTALYWYRQSLGQGLEFLIYFQGNSAPDKSGLPSDRFSAERTGGSVSTLTIQRTQQEDSAVYLCASSATGVSYEQYFGPGTRLTVT.

The chain recombines TRBV6-5 with TRBJ2-7; 9 bases map to TRBD2. After removal of 7 bases from V and 7 bases from J, the junction contained 8 bases not matched to a gene. Germline V gene sequence: CDR1 MNHEY, CDR2 SVGAGI. The CDR3 has 13 residues. CDR3: CASTLTSGGEQYF. The CDR3 nucleotides are TGTGCCAGCACCCTGACTAGCGGAGGGGAGCAGTACTTC.

This clonotype has only a few counts. The chain combines TRBV7-9 with TRBJ1-2; D remains ambiguous. This CDR3 region has 15 residues. V dropped 4 bases and J dropped 2 bases, with 14 bases sitting between them. The germline V gene encodes CDR1 SEHNR and CDR2 FQNEAQ (reference sequence). This CDR3 is CASSSTISTNYGYTF. In nucleotides, the CDR3 is TGTGCCAGCAGCTCCACTATTTCCACAAACTATGGCTACACCTTC.

This clonotype appeared a few times. This sequence joins TRBV10-3 and TRBJ1-1; possible D gene TRBD1, 6 bases. This CDR3 region has 17 residues. Germline values: CDR1 ENHRY, CDR2 SYGVKD. Trimming cost V 2 bases and J 0 bases, with 16 bases left between them. In DNA form, the CDR3 reads TGTGCCATCAGTGAGAGATTCGGGGGCCGAATGAACACTGAAGCTTTCTTT. Amino acids: CAISERFGGRMNTEAFF.

The chain combines TRBV5-1 with TRBJ2-5; 7 bases map to TRBD1. V lost 5 bases, J lost 5 bases, and 6 bases stayed unmatched. Germline CDR1 is SGHRS and CDR2 is YFSETQ. The CDR3 runs to 13 residues. The CDR3 is CASSETGRETQYF. CDR3 bases: TGCGCCAGCAGTGAGACAGGGCGGGAGACCCAGTACTTC.

The chain uses TRBV7-6 and TRBJ2-3, with D unclear. Trimming shortened V by 3 bases and J by 5 bases, and 15 bases separated the two germline ends. The CDR3 sequence is 15 residues long. Germline-derived CDR1 and CDR2 are SGHVS and FNYEAQ. CDR3 in DNA: TGTGCCAGCAGCTTCCCCCCGCCGACACGAGATACGCAGTATTTT. This sequence encodes CASSFPPPTRDTQYF.

This clonotype was seen at least ten times. The chain carries TRBV20-1 and TRBJ2-6, with no clear D. Germline V lookup: CDR1 DFQATT, CDR2 SNEGSKA (reference sequence). There are 15 residues in the CDR3. Trimming took off 0 bases at V and 2 bases at J, with 8 bases between the two ends. Here the CDR3 reads CSAREGGAGANVLTF. CDR3 sequence (DNA): TGCAGTGCTAGAGAAGGCGGAGCTGGGGCCAACGTCCTGACTTTC.

The gene calls are TRBV5-1 and TRBJ1-2; weak D call: TRBD1 (6 bases). The V end was cut by 0 bases, the J end by 3 bases, with 9 bases between. From germline, CDR1 is SGHRS and CDR2 YFSETQ. The CDR3 contains 14 residues. CDR3 loop: CASSLGTDYYGYTF. The DNA for the CDR3 is TGCGCCAGCAGCTTGGGGACAGACTACTATGGCTACACCTTC.

This clonotype was seen only a few times. In DNA, the CDR3 is TGTGCCAGCAGTTTCTCGACGGTGGGGATCCACGAGCAGTACTTC. This encodes CASSFSTVGIHEQYF. The chain recombines TRBV27 with TRBJ2-7; D gene uncertain. The CDR3 is 15 amino acids. V was shortened by 3 bases and J by 5 bases, with 17 bases between the two germline ends. The germline V gene encodes CDR1 MNHEY and CDR2 SMNVEV (reference sequence).

The gene calls are TRBV5-1 and TRBJ1-6; D is undetermined. Trimming took off 0 bases at V and 9 bases at J, with 7 bases between the two ends. In germline, CDR1 is SGHRS, CDR2 YFSETQ. The CDR3 is 13 residues long. The CDR3 here is CASSLDKASPLHF. For the CDR3, the DNA is TGCGCCAGCAGCTTGGACAAGGCTTCACCCCTCCACTTT.

In its sample, this clonotype was seen a few times. J is TRBJ2-2 and V is TRBV19, with D unresolved. CDR3 length: 13 amino acids. Trimming left V 7 bases short and J 7 bases short, with 13 bases between. The germline V gene encodes CDR1 LNHDA and CDR2 SQIVND (reference sequence). The CDR3 is CASKHPWGGELFF. DNA of the CDR3: TGTGCCAGTAAGCACCCCTGGGGCGGGGAGCTGTTTTTT.

The V and J genes are TRBV6-2 or TRBV6-3 and TRBJ1-1, with D tentatively TRBD1 (6 bases). The V end was cut by 5 bases, the J end by 0 bases, with 19 bases between. CDR3 size: 17 residues. The germline V gene encodes CDR1 MNHEY and CDR2 SVGEGT. The CDR3 nucleotides read TGTGCCAGCAGTGAAAGGGGGTACGTTCGAATGAACACTGAAGCTTTCTTT. Encoded protein: CASSERGYVRMNTEAFF.

The chain is built from TRBV10-3 and TRBJ1-5, with 8 bases lining up with TRBD1. CDR1 ENHRY and CDR2 SYGVKD come from the germline V gene. V trimming: 0 bases; J trimming: 6 bases; junction bases outside the gene matches: 4. This CDR3 region has 15 residues. CDR3 sequence (DNA): TGTGCCATCAGTGAGTCGGACAGGGAGGCTCAGCCCCAGCATTTT. The encoded protein is CAISESDREAQPQHF.

The V gene is TRBV6-5, the J gene TRBJ2-1; D is unclear. The CDR3 totals 13 residues. Germline lookup yields CDR1 MNHEY and CDR2 SVGAGI. Trimming removed 5 bases at V and 5 bases at J, with 10 bases between. CDR3 region: CASSPPGHNEQFF. The CDR3 DNA reads as TGTGCCAGCAGTCCCCCCGGTCACAATGAGCAGTTCTTC.

The chain is built from TRBV27 and TRBJ2-3, with 13 bases aligning to TRBD2. The CDR3 extends over 17 amino acids. The germline CDR1 and CDR2 sequences are MNHEY and SMNVEV (reference sequence). V shed 5 bases, J shed 9 bases, and the junction held 14 bases outside the gene matches. The CDR3 region has the DNA TGTGCCAGCAGTCCGAGCATTACTAGCGGGAGGGCCGAGACGCAGTATTTT. Its protein is CASSPSITSGRAETQYF.

This clonotype was counted once. The chain is built from TRBV20-1 and TRBJ1-5, with unresolved D. The CDR3 totals 14 residues. The germline V and J ends were trimmed by 5 bases and 5 bases, with 16 bases remaining between them. Germline lookup yields CDR1 DFQATT and CDR2 SNEGSKA (reference sequence). For the CDR3, the DNA is TGCAGTGCTCGTAGGCCCGGGGATTATCAGCCCCAGCATTTT. Encoded protein: CSARRPGDYQPQHF.

The V call is TRBV5-1, the J call TRBJ2-1; 8 bases are shared with TRBD1. In germline, CDR1 is SGHRS, CDR2 YFSETQ. This CDR3 contains 18 residues. The ends lost 0 bases at V and 8 bases at J; junction bases unmatched: 16. The CDR3 nucleotides read TGCGCCAGCAGCTTGGTTGTGGGCGGGACAGGTCACGAACATGAGCAGTTCTTC. This encodes CASSLVVGGTGHEHEQFF.